This TCR beta chain was observed in a study of Ad26.COV2.S vaccination and SARS-CoV-2 variants. Study-wide context: Donor got 5x10^10 or 1x10^11 viral particles of Ad26.COV2.S.

The treatment denotes: about 20 received Ad26.COV2.S at low or high dose, single or two shots; five or six received placebo; per-sample allocation not given. Day 63 after the first vaccine or placebo injection was the time point for sampling. CDR1 is SGHRS, CDR2 YFSETQ, per germline. V dropped 2 bases and J dropped 7; count of bases not matched to a gene: 12. This CDR3 has 15 residues. Sequenced by immunoSEQ multiplex PCR; TCRdb stores in-frame clones only, minus some. The data show approximately 500,000 clones, around 88% seen once. The chain employs TRBV5-1 and TRBJ2-7, with 7 bases identical to TRBD1. Source: peripheral blood, taken in a trial of Ad26.COV2.S vaccine versus placebo. The origin of this receptor is a person aged 18-60 years who received the Ad26.COV2.S COVID-19 vaccine or a placebo. The CDR3 region has the DNA TGCGCCAGCAGCTTAAAGGGGACAGACTCTTGGGAGCAGTACTTC. It is translated as CASSLKGTDSWEQYF.